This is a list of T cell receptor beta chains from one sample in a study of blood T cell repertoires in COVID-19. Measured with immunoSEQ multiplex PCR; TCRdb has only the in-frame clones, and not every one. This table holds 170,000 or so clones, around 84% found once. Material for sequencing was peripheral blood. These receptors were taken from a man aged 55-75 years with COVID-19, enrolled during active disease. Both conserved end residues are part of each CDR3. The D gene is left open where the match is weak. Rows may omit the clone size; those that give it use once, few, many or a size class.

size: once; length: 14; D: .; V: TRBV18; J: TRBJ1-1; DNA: TGTGCCAGCTCACCACGGGACACTAACACTGAAGCTTTCTTT; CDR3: CASSPRDTNTEAFF
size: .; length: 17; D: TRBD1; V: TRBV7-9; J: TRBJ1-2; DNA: TGTGCCAGCAGCCCCAGACCAAGGGGACAGGTCGACTATGGCTACACCTTC; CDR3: CASSPRPRGQVDYGYTF
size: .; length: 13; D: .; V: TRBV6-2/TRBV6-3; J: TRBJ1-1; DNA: TGTGCCAGCAGTTTCACAGGGAGTACTGAAGCTTTCTTT; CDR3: CASSFTGSTEAFF
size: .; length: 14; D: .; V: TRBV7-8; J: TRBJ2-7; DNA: TGTGCCAGCAGCTTAGTCCCAGGACACTACGAGCAGTACTTC; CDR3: CASSLVPGHYEQYF
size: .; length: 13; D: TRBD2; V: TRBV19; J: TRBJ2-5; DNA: TGTGCCAGTAGTGTAGCGGGGAAAGAGACCCAGTACTTC; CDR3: CASSVAGKETQYF
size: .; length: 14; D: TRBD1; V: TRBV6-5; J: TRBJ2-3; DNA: TGTGCCAGCAGGGACAGGGTCGGGACAGATACGCAGTATTTT; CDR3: CASRDRVGTDTQYF
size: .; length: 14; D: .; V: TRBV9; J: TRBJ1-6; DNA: TGTGCCAGCAGCGTAGGGCCAAATAATTCACCCCTCCACTTT; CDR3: CASSVGPNNSPLHF
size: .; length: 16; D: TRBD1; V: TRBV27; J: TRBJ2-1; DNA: TGTGCCAGCAGTCGAAAGGGACAGCCGCTAGGGAATGAGCAGTTCTTC; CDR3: CASSRKGQPLGNEQFF
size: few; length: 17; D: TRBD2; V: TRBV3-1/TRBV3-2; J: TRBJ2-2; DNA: TGTGCCAGCAGTCGATCCTTTAGCGGGAGTAGGACCGGGGAGCTGTTTTTT; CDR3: CASSRSFSGSRTGELFF
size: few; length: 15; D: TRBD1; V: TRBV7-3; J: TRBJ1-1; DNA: TGTGCCAGCAGCTTAACCGGACAGGGGATCACTGAAGCTTTCTTT; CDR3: CASSLTGQGITEAFF
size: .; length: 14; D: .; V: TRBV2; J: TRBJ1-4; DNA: TGTGCCAGCAGACAGGTCTCAACTAATGAAAAACTGTTTTTT; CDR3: CASRQVSTNEKLFF
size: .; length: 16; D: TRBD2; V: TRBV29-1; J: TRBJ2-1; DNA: TGCAGCGTTGATTCCTGGCGGGGGGCTACGGGGGATGAGCAGTTCTTC; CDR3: CSVDSWRGATGDEQFF
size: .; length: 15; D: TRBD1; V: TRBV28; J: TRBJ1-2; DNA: TGTGCCAGCAGGCGACAGGGGACCGCTAGGTATGGCTACACCTTC; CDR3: CASRRQGTARYGYTF
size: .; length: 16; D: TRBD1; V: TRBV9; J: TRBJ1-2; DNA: TGTGCCAGCAGCGTAGCTAGCCAGGGGGCTATGTATGGCTACACCTTC; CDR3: CASSVASQGAMYGYTF
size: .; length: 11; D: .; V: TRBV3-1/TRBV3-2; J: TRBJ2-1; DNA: TGTGCCAGCAGCCAAGTACAGGAGCAGTTCTTC; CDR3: CASSQVQEQFF
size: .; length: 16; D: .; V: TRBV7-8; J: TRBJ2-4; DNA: TGTGCCAGCAGCTTAACCTGGGCCTTAGCCAAAAACATTCAGTACTTC; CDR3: CASSLTWALAKNIQYF
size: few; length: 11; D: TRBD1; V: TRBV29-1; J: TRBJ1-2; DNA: TGCAGCGTACGGACAGGGACCGGCTACACCTTC; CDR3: CSVRTGTGYTF
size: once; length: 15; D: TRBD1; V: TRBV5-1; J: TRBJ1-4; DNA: TGCGCCAGCAGCTTGCAGGGGGCGCCAGAAGAAAAACTGTTTTTT; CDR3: CASSLQGAPEEKLFF
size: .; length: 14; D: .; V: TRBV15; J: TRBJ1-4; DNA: TGTGCCACCAGCACCCTACTGGCGGGAGAAAAACTGTTTTTT; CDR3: CATSTLLAGEKLFF
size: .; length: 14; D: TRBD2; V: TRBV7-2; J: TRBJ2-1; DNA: TGTGCCAGCAGCCCGAGCGGGAGCAGAAGTGAGCAGTTCTTC; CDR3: CASSPSGSRSEQFF
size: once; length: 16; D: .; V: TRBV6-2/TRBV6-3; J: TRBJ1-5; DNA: TGTGCCAGCAGTTACACAGTTAATTATAGCAATCAGCCCCAGCATTTT; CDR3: CASSYTVNYSNQPQHF
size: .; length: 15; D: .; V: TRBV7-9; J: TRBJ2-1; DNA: TGTGCCAGCAGCTTTAGGAGCGGGCTACTTAATGAGCAGTTCTTC; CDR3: CASSFRSGLLNEQFF
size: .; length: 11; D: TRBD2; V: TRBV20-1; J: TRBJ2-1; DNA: TGCAGTGCCAAAGCGGGGAGGGAGCAGTTCTTC; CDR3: CSAKAGREQFF
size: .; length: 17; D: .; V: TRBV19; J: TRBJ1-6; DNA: TGTGCCAGTAGCGAGACAATTCTGAGCTCCTATAATTCACCCCTCCACTTT; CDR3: CASSETILSSYNSPLHF
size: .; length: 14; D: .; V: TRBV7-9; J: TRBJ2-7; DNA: TGTGCCAGCAGCTTGACGGGGTCTCCTAGTGAGCAGTACTTC; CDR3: CASSLTGSPSEQYF
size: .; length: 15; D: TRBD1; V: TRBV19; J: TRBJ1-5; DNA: TGTGCCAGTAAGGAAGACAGGGCGGGCAATCAGCCCCAGCATTTT; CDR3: CASKEDRAGNQPQHF
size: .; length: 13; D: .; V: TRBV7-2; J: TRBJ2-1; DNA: TGTGCCAGCAGCTTACTGCGATACAATGAGCAGTTCTTC; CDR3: CASSLLRYNEQFF
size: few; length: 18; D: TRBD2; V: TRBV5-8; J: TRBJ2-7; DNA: TGTGCCAGCACCCAAAGGTGGGGACTAGCGGATAGCTCCTACGAGCAGTACTTC; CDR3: CASTQRWGLADSSYEQYF
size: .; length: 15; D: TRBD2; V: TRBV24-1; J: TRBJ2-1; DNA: TGTGCCACCAGTGACGGGGGAGGGCCGTTTAATGAGCAGTTCTTC; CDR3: CATSDGGGPFNEQFF
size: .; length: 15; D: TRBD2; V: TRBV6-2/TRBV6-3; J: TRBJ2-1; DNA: TGTGCCAGCAGTTCAAGCGGGAGAAGGTACAATGAGCAGTTCTTC; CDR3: CASSSSGRRYNEQFF
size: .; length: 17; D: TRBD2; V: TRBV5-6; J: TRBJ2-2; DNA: TGTGCCAGCAGCCCCCAAGGACTAGCGGTAAACACCGGGGAGCTGTTTTTT; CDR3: CASSPQGLAVNTGELFF
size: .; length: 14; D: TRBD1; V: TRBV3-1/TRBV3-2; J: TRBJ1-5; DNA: TGTGCCAGCAGCCTAAGACAGGGAGATCAGCCCCAGCATTTT; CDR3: CASSLRQGDQPQHF
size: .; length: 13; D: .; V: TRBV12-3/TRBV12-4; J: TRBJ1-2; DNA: TGTGCCATCGGCCCCGGACACAGCACTGGCTACACCTTC; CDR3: CAIGPGHSTGYTF
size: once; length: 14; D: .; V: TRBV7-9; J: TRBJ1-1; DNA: TGTGCCAGCAGCTTAGGGCACCAGAACACTGAAGCTTTCTTT; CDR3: CASSLGHQNTEAFF
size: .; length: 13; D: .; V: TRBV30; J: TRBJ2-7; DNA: TGTGCCTGGAGTCGAGGCATTTCTGCCGAGCAGTACTTC; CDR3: CAWSRGISAEQYF
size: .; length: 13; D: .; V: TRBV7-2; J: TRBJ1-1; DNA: TGTGCCAGCAGCGCCAACATGAACACTGAAGCTTTCTTT; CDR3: CASSANMNTEAFF
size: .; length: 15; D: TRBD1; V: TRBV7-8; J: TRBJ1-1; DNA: TGTGCCAGCAGCCCTCGGACAGGGTTGAACACTGAAGCTTTCTTT; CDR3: CASSPRTGLNTEAFF
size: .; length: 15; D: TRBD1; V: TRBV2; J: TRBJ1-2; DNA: TGTGCCAGCAGTCAGGACAGGGCCGCGAACTATGGCTACACCTTC; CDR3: CASSQDRAANYGYTF
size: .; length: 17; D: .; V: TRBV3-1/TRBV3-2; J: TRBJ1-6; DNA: TGTGCCAGCAGCCAAGATATGGTGTACGGCAGCGTTTCACCCCTCCACTTT; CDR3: CASSQDMVYGSVSPLHF
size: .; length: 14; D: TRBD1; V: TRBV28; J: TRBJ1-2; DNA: TGTGCCAGCACCCGGACAGGGGAAAGGTATGGCTACACCTTC; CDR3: CASTRTGERYGYTF
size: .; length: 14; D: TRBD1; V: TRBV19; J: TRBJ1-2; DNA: TGTGCCAGTAGGACCCAACAGGGGAACTATGGCTACACCTTC; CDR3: CASRTQQGNYGYTF
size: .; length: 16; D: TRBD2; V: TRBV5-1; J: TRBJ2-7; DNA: TGCGCCAGCAGTACTAGCGGGAGTCCCGAGATTGACGAGCAGTACTTC; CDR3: CASSTSGSPEIDEQYF
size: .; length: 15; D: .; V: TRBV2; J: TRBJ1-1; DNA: TGTGCCAGCAGTGTTTCGGACAGTACGAACACTGAAGCTTTCTTT; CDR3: CASSVSDSTNTEAFF
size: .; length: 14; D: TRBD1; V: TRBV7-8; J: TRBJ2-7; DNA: TGTGCCAGCAGCGCCTCGGACAGGGGCGACGAGCAGTACTTC; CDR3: CASSASDRGDEQYF
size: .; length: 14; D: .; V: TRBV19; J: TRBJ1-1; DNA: TGTGCCAGTGGCCCCTCCGGGGGGAGCACTGAAGCTTTCTTT; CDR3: CASGPSGGSTEAFF
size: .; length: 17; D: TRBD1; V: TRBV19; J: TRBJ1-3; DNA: TGTGCCAGTAGCCCCGGACAGGGAAAAGGCTCTGGAAACACCATATATTTT; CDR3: CASSPGQGKGSGNTIYF
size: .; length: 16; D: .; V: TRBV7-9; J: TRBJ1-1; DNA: TGTGCCAGCAGCTTACGAGGCCCGATGGGGAACACTGAAGCTTTCTTT; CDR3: CASSLRGPMGNTEAFF
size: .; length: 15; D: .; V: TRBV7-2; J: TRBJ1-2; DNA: TGTGCCAGCAGCTTAGTCGCAGGGAATAACTATGGCTACACCTTC; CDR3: CASSLVAGNNYGYTF
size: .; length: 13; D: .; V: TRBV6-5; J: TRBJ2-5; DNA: TGTGCCAGCAGTTACTCTTACTCAGAGACCCAGTACTTC; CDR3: CASSYSYSETQYF
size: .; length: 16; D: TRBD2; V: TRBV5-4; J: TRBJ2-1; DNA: TGTGCCAGCAGCTTGGGAGGGACTAGCGGGTACAATGAGCAGTTCTTC; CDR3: CASSLGGTSGYNEQFF
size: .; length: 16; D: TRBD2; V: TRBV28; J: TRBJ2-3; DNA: TGTGCCAGCAGTGCGCACGGGGGGGCCGGCACAGATACGCAGTATTTT; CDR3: CASSAHGGAGTDTQYF
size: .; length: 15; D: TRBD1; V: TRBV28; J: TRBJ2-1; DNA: TGTGCCAGCAGTGGTGGGGGACAGGGGGACAATGAGCAGTTCTTC; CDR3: CASSGGGQGDNEQFF
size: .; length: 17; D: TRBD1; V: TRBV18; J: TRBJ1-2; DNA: TGTGCCAGCTCACGAGGGACAGGGATCGAGGGAAACTATGGCTACACCTTC; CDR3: CASSRGTGIEGNYGYTF
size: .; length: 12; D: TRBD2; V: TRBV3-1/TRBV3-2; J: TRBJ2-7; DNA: TGTGCCAGCACCCCGGGAGGCTACGAGCAGTACTTC; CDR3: CASTPGGYEQYF
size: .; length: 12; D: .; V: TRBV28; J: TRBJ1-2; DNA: TGTGCCAGCAGTTTCCGTCTAGGTGGCTACACCTTC; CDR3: CASSFRLGGYTF
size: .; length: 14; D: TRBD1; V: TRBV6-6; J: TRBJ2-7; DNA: TGTGCCAGCAGTTACTCGACAGGGGTCTACGAGCAGTACTTC; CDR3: CASSYSTGVYEQYF
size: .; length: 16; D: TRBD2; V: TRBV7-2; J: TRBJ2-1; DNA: TGTGCCAGCAGCACAAGAGCGGGAGGGGCTCTCGGTGAGCAGTTCTTC; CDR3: CASSTRAGGALGEQFF
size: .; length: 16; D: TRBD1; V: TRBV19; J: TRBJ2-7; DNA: TGTGCCAGTAGAGAAACCGGGACAGGGGTCTCCTACGAGCAGTACTTC; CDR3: CASRETGTGVSYEQYF
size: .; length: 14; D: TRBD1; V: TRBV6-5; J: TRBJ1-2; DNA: TGTGCCAGCAGGGACGGACAGGGCGTTTATGGCTACACCTTC; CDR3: CASRDGQGVYGYTF